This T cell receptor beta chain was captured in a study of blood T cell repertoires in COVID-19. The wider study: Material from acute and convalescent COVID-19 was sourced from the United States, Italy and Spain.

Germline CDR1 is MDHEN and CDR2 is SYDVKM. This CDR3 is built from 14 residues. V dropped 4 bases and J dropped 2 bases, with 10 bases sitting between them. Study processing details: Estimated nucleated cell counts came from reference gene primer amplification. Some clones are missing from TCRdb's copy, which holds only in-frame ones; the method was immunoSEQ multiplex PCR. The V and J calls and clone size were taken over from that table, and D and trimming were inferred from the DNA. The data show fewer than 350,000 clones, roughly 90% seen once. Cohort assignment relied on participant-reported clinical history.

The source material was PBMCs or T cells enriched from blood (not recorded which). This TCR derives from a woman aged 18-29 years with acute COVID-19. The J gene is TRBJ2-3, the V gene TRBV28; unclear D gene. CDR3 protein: CASSSFSSTDTQYF. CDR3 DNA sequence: TGTGCCAGCAGTTCTTTCTCCTCCACAGATACGCAGTATTTT.